Listed here are 14 T cell receptor beta chains from one sample, sequenced in a study of blood T cell repertoires in COVID-19. Measured with immunoSEQ multiplex PCR; TCRdb has only the in-frame clones, and not every one. The sample has some 250,000 clones, around four fifths seen once; the top ten hold roughly 2%. The material sequenced was peripheral blood. The receptor set was obtained from a young man who had recovered from COVID-19.

The chain recombines TRBV27 with TRBJ2-5, with TRBD1 matching over 8 bases. Germline V gene sequence: CDR1 MNHEY, CDR2 SMNVEV (reference sequence). The trim removed 1 base at V and 4 bases at J, leaving 2 bases unmatched. The CDR3 covers 14 residues. The CDR3 bases are TGTGCCAGCAGTTTATTAGGACAGGGAGAGACCCAGTACTTC. Protein: CASSLLGQGETQYF.

The chain couples TRBV7-9 to TRBJ1-3; D might be TRBD1 (6 bases). The germline gives CDR1 SEHNR, CDR2 FQNEAQ (reference sequence). Trimming stripped 2 bases from V and 0 bases from J, with 14 bases between. The CDR3 covers 17 residues. The CDR3 DNA reads as TGTGCCAGCAGCTTATCCTCAACAGGGATCTCTGGAAACACCATATATTTT. Its protein product is CASSLSSTGISGNTIYF.

To note about this clone: Within the sample, other DNA sequences also encode this same CDR3. The CDR3 DNA reads TGTGCCAGCTCACCCCGGGAGGGAGAGACCCAGTACTTC. This encodes CASSPREGETQYF. This chain uses TRBV18 with TRBJ2-5; 8 bases are a match to TRBD2. Germline V gene lookup returns CDR1 KGHSH and CDR2 LQKENI. Trimming cost V 3 bases and J 4 bases; bases outside gene matches: 1. The length of the CDR3 is 13 residues.

This clone was detected a few times. The V gene is TRBV3-1 (or the pseudogene TRBV3-2), the J gene TRBJ2-5, with TRBD2 matching over 8 bases. Looked up from germline, CDR1 is LGHDT and CDR2 is YNNKEL (reference sequence). The CDR3 sequence is 14 residues long. V shed 4 bases and J 5 bases; nucleotides not matched to a gene: 6. CDR3 sequence: CASSLSGVPETQYF. For the CDR3, the DNA is TGTGCCAGCAGCCTTAGCGGGGTCCCTGAGACCCAGTACTTC.

The chain is built from TRBV19 and TRBJ1-4; tentatively, D is TRBD1 (6 bases). V lost 5 bases, J lost 7 bases, and 20 bases lay in between. The length of the CDR3 is 16 residues. Germline V gene lookup returns CDR1 LNHDA and CDR2 SQIVND (reference sequence). The CDR3: CASSAAGGLLGEKLFF. For the CDR3, the DNA is TGTGCCAGTAGTGCCGCGGGGGGGCTGCTTGGTGAAAAACTGTTTTTT.

This chain connects TRBV29-1 to TRBJ2-7, with TRBD2 identical over 13 bases. Trimming cost V 5 bases and J 1 base; bases outside gene matches: 11. Per the germline V gene, CDR1 is SQVTM and CDR2 is ANQGSEA. The CDR3 loop spans 17 amino acids. CDR3 amino acids: CSVYGLAGDRLSYEQYF. The CDR3 nucleotides read TGCAGCGTTTATGGACTAGCGGGGGACCGCCTATCCTACGAGCAGTACTTC.

This rearrangement joins TRBV19 to TRBJ1-1; possible D gene TRBD1, 6 bases. The ends were cut back, 7 bases at V and 0 bases at J, with 21 bases in the middle. CDR1 and CDR2 from the germline V gene are LNHDA and SQIVND (reference sequence). The CDR3 consists of 17 residues. CDR3 amino acids: CASMSSWAGVVNTEAFF. The CDR3, as DNA: TGTGCCAGTATGAGCTCGTGGGCAGGGGTGGTGAACACTGAAGCTTTCTTT.

The chain joins TRBV7-8 to TRBJ1-2, with TRBD1 matching 7 bases. With 4 bases clipped from V and 2 bases from J, the junction kept 7 bases outside the gene matches. The CDR3 contains 15 residues. Per germline, CDR1 SGHVS and CDR2 FQNEAQ. CDR3 in amino acids: CASSSPGQDNYGYTF. The CDR3 DNA reads as TGTGCCAGCAGCTCCCCCGGACAGGACAACTATGGCTACACCTTC. Supplemented by reference TRBV7-8 and TRBJ1-2, the full variable domain reads GAGVSQSPRYKVAKRGQDVALRCDPISGHVSLFWYQQALGQGPEFLTYFQNEAQLDKSGLPSDRFFAERPEGSVSTLKIQRTQQEDSAVYLCASSSPGQDNYGYTFGSGTRLTVV.

The chain couples TRBV3-1 (or the pseudogene TRBV3-2) to TRBJ2-4, with TRBD2 identical over 8 bases. Germline-derived CDR1 and CDR2 are LGHDT and YNNKEL (reference sequence). Trimming took 4 bases from V and 0 from J; bases not matched to a gene: 14. The CDR3 spans 19 residues. CDR3 loop: CASSRKGLAGALAKNIQYF. CDR3 sequence (DNA): TGTGCCAGCAGCCGAAAAGGCCTAGCGGGCGCGCTAGCCAAAAACATTCAGTACTTC.

The rearrangement joins TRBV5-6 to TRBJ1-5, with no clear D. This CDR3 comprises 16 residues. Trimming took 1 base from V and 6 from J, leaving 17 bases between them. The germline gives CDR1 SGHDT, CDR2 YYEEEE. The CDR3 here is CASSLFKEGVSQPQHF. As DNA, the CDR3 is TGTGCCAGCAGCTTGTTTAAGGAGGGAGTGAGTCAGCCCCAGCATTTT.

The gene calls are TRBV6-1 and TRBJ2-7; the D is unclear. The V end was cut by 1 base, the J end by 1 base, with 8 bases between. This CDR3 contains 14 residues. Germline CDR1 MNHNS, CDR2 SASEGT. CDR3 in amino acids: CASSEVAPSYEQYV. The CDR3 DNA is TGTGCCAGCAGTGAAGTAGCCCCGTCCTACGAGCAGTACGTC.

This clone was found a few times. This rearrangement joins TRBV19 to TRBJ2-1, with 8 bases that match TRBD2. The V segment lost 5 bases and the J segment 0 bases; nucleotides outside the gene matches: 12. The CDR3 covers 18 residues. Germline CDR1 is LNHDA and CDR2 is SQIVND (reference sequence). CDR3 in amino acids: CASSRNSQAGDSYNEQFF. In DNA form, the CDR3 reads TGTGCCAGTAGTCGAAATTCGCAAGCGGGAGACTCCTACAATGAGCAGTTCTTC.

CDR3 DNA sequence: TGTGCCAGCAGCCCCCAACTACAGGGAGGCACAGATACGCAGTATTTT. Protein sequence: CASSPQLQGGTDTQYF. The chain employs TRBV7-9 and TRBJ2-3; TRBD1 is a possible D gene (6 bases). The V and J ends lost 5 bases and 1 base respectively, with 16 bases between them. CDR1 and CDR2 from the germline V gene are SEHNR and FQNEAQ (reference sequence). The CDR3 is made up of 16 amino acids.

In its sample, this clone was seen once. This chain uses TRBV4-1 with TRBJ2-3; the match to TRBD2 covers 11 bases. The CDR3 is made up of 16 amino acids. CDR1 is MGHRA and CDR2 is YSYEKL in the germline V gene. J was trimmed by 3 bases and V by 3 bases; bases with no gene match: 5. The CDR3 here is CASSQFLAGGTDTQYF. The CDR3, as DNA: TGCGCCAGCAGCCAGTTCCTAGCGGGGGGAACAGATACGCAGTATTTT.